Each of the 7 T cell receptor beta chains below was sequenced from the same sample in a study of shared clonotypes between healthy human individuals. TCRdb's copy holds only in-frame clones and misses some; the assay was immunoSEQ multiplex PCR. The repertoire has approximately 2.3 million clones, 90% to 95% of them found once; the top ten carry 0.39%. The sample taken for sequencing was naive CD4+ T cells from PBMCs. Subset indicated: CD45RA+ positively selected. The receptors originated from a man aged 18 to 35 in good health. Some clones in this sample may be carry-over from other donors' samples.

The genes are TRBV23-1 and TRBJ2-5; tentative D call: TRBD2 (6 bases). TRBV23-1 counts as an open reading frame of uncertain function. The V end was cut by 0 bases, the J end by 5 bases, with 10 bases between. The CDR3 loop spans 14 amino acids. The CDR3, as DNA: TGCGCCAGCAGTCAATCGCGGGATCAGGAGACCCAGTACTTC. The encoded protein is CASSQSRDQETQYF.

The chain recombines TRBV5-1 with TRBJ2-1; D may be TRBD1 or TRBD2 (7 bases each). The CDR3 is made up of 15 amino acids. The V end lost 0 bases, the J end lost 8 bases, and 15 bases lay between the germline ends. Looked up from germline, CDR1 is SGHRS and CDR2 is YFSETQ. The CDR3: CASSLAPGGGDEQFF. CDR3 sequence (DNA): TGCGCCAGCAGCTTGGCTCCAGGGGGAGGGGATGAGCAGTTCTTC.

This CDR3 is CSVERAGGRYEQYF. The CDR3 bases are TGCAGCGTTGAACGGGCAGGGGGAAGGTACGAGCAGTACTTC. The rearrangement uses TRBV29-1 and TRBJ2-7; 7 bases line up with TRBD1. The CDR3 is 14 residues long. CDR1 and CDR2 from the germline V gene are SQVTM and ANQGSEA. Unmatched junction bases numbered 8, after V lost 2 bases and J lost 4 bases.

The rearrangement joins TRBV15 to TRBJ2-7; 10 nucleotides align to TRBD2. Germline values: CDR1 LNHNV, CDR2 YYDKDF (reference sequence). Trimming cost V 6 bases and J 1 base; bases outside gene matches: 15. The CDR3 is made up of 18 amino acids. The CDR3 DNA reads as TGTGCCACCAGACTCGAGGGCCGACTAGCGGGCCTTTCCTACGAGCAGTACTTC. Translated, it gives CATRLEGRLAGLSYEQYF.

CDR3 region: CASSFQQREQFF. The CDR3 DNA follows: TGTGCCAGCAGTTTCCAACAGAGGGAGCAGTTCTTC. The V gene is TRBV27, the J gene TRBJ2-1; D gene uncertain. Germline V lookup: CDR1 MNHEY, CDR2 SMNVEV (reference sequence). The CDR3 is 12 amino acids. V was pared by 3 bases and J by 10 bases, with 10 bases between.

CDR3 DNA sequence: TGTGCCAGCATCTTGACAGTGGGGACTGAAGCTTTCTTT. Its protein product is CASILTVGTEAFF. J is TRBJ1-1 and V is TRBV6-6; possibly TRBD1 for D (5 bases). This CDR3 has 13 amino acids. The germline V gene encodes CDR1 MNHNY and CDR2 SVGAGI (reference sequence). The ends were cut back, 7 bases at V and 5 bases at J, with 14 bases in the middle.

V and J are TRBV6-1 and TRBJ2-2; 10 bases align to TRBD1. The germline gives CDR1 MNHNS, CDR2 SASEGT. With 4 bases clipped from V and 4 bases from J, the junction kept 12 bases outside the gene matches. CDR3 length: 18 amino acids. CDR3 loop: CASSGNPGQGVFTGELFF. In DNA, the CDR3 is TGTGCCAGCAGTGGGAACCCAGGACAGGGGGTCTTCACCGGGGAGCTGTTTTTT.